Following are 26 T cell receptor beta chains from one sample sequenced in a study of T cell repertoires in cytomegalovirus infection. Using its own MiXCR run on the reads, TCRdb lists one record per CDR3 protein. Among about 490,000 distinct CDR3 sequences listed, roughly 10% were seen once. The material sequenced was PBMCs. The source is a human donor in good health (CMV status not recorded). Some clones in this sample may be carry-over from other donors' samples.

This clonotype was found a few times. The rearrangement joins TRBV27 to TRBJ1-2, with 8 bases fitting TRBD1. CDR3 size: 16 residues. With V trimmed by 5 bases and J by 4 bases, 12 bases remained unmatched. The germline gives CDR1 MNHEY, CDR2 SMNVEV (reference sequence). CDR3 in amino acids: CASSLLGQGLGYGYTF. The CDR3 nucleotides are TGTGCCAGCAGTCTCCTAGGACAGGGCCTGGGCTATGGCTACACCTTC.

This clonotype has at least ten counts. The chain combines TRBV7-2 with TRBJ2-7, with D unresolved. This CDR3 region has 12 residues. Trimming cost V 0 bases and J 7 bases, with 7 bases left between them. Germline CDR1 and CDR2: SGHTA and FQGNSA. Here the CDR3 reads CASSLAQTEQYF. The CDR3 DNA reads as TGTGCCAGCAGCTTAGCCCAGACGGAGCAGTACTTC.

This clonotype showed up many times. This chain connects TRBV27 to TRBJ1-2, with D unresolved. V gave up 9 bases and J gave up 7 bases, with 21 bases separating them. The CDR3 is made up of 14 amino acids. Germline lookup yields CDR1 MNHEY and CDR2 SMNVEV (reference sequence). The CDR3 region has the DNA TGTGCCAGAGATCCGGCTCCGATGCGTGGTGGCTACACCTTC. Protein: CARDPAPMRGGYTF.

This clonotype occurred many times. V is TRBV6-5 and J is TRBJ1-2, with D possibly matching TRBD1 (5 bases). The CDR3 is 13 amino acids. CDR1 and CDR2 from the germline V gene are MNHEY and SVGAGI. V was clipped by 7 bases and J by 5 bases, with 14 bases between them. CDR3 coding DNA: TGTGCCAGCAAACGGGGCAGGGATTATGGCTACACCTTC. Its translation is CASKRGRDYGYTF.

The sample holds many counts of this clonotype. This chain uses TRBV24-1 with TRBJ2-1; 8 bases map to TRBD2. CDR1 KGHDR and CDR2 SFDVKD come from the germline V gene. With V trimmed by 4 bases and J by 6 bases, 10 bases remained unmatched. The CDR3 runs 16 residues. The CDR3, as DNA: TGTGCCACCAGTGAAAGAAGCGGGAGAGGGGTCAATGAGCAGTTCTTC. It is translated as CATSERSGRGVNEQFF.

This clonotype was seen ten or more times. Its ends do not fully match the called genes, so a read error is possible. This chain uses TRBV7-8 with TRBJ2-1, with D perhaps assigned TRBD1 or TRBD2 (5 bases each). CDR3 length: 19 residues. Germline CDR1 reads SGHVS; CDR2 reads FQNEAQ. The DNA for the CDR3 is TGTGCCAGCAGCCTAGCTGACGGGGCCTCGGGCGGAGGATACAATGAGCAGTTCTTC. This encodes CASSLADGASGGGYNEQFF.

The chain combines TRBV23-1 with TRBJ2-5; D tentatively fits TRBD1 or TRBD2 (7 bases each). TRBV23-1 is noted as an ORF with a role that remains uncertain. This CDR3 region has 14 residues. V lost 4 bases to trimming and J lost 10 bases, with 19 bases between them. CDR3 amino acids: CASSRQGGQRDQYF. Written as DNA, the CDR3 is TGCGCCAGCAGTCGACAGGGAGGGCAAAGAGACCAGTACTTC.

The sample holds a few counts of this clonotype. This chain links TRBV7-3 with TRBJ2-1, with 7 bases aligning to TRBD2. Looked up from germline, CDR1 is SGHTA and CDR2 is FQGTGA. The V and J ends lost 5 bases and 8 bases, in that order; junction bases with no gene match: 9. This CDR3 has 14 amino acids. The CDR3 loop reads CASSPSTSTDEQFF. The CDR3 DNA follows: TGTGCCAGCAGCCCGTCGACTAGCACGGATGAGCAGTTCTTC.

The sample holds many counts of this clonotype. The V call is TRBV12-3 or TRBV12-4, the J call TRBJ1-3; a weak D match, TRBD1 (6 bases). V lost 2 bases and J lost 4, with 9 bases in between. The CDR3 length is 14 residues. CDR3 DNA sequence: TGTGCCAGCAGTTTAACAGGGAACGGAAACACCATATATTTT. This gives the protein CASSLTGNGNTIYF.

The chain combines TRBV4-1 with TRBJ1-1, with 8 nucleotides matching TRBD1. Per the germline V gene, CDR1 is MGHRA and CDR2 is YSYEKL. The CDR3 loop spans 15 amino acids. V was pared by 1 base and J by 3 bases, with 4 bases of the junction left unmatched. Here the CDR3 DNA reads TGCGCCAGCAGCCAAGGATTCAGGGGGCACACTGAAGCTTTCTTT. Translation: CASSQGFRGHTEAFF.

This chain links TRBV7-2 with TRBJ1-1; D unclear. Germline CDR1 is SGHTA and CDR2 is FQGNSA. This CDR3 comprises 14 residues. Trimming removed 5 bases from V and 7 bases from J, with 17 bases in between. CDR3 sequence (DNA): TGTGCCAGCAGCCCGACTTTTGCCGCATATGAAGCTTTCTTT. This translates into CASSPTFAAYEAFF.

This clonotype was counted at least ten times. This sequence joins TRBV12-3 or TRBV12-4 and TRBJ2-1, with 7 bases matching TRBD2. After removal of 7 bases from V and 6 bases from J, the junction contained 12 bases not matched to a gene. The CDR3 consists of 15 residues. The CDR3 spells CASTWTRSWGNEQFF. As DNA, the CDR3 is TGTGCCAGCACATGGACTAGATCTTGGGGCAATGAGCAGTTCTTC.

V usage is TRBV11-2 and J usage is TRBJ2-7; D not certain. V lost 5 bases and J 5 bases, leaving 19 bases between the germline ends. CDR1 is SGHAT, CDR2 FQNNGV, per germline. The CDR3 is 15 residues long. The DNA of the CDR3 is TGTGCCAGCAGCCTACTCAGAGTGCCCTCAAACGAGCAGTACTTC. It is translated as CASSLLRVPSNEQYF.

CDR3: CASTARGSNQPQHF. The CDR3 nucleotides are TGTGCCAGCACCGCCAGGGGGAGCAATCAGCCCCAGCATTTT. The chain has TRBV28 and TRBJ1-5; TRBD1 matches 7 bases. Trimming at V came to 7 bases and at J to 1 base, leaving 4 bases not matched to a gene. The germline gives CDR1 MDHEN, CDR2 SYDVKM. The CDR3 length is 14 residues.

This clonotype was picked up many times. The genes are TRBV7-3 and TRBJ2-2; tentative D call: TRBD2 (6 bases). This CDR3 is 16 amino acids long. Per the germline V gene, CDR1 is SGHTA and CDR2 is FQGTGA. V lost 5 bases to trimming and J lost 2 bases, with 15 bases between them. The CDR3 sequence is CASSPYSGVNTGELFF. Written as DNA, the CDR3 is TGTGCCAGCAGCCCCTACTCGGGAGTCAACACCGGGGAGCTGTTTTTT.

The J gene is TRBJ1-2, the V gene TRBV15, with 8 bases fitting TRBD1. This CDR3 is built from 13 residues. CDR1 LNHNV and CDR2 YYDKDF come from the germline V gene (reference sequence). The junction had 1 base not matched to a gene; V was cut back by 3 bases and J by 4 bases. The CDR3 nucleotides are TGTGCCACCAGCAGCGGACAGGGCTATGGCTACACCTTC. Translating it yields CATSSGQGYGYTF.

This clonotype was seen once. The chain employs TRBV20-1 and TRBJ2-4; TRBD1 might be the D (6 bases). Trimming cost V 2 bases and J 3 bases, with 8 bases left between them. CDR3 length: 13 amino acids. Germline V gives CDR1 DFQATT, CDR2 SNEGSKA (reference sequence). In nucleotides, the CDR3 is TGCAGTGCTAGAAGCAGGGGCAAAAACATTCAGTACTTC. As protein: CSARSRGKNIQYF.

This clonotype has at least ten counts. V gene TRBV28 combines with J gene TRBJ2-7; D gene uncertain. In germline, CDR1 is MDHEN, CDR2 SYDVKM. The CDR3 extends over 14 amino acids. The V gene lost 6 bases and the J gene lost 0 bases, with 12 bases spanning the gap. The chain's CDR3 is CASRKGRHSYEQYF. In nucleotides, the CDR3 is TGTGCCAGCAGGAAAGGCAGACACTCCTACGAGCAGTACTTC.

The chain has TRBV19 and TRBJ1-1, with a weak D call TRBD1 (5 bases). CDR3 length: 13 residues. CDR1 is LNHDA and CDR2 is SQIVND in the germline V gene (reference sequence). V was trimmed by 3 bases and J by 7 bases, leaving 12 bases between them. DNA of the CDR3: TGTGCCAGTAGTATTCCCAGGGCTGATGAAGCTTTCTTT. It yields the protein CASSIPRADEAFF.

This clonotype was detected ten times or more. CDR3 protein: CASSQITLNTEAFF. DNA of the CDR3: TGTGCCAGCAGCCAAATCACTTTGAACACTGAAGCTTTCTTT. The chain carries TRBV7-2 and TRBJ1-1; no clear D gene. This CDR3 contains 14 residues. Trimming shortened V by 5 bases and J by 0 bases, and 10 bases separated the two germline ends. Germline CDR1 reads SGHTA; CDR2 reads FQGNSA.

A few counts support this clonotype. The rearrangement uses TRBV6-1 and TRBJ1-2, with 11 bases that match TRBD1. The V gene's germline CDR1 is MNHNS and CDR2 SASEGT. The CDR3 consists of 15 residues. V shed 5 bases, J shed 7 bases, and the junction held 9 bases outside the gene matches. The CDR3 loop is CASSPLKDRGPGYTF. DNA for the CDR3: TGTGCCAGCAGTCCGCTGAAGGACAGGGGGCCTGGCTACACCTTC.

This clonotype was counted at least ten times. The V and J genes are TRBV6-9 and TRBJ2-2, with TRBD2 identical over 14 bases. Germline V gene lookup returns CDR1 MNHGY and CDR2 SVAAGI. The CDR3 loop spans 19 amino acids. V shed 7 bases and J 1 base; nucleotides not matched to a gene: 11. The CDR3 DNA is TGTGCCAGCATCCTAAGGGGACTAGCGGGAGTTGGGAACACCGGGGAGCTGTTTTTT. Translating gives CASILRGLAGVGNTGELFF.

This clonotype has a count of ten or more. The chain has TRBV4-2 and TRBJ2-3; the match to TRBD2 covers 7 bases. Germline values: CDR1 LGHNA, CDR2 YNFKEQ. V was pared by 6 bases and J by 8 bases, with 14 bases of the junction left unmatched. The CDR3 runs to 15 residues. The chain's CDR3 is CASRRAGSSTGTQYF. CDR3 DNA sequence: TGTGCCAGCAGAAGAGCGGGGTCTAGCACGGGTACGCAGTATTTT.

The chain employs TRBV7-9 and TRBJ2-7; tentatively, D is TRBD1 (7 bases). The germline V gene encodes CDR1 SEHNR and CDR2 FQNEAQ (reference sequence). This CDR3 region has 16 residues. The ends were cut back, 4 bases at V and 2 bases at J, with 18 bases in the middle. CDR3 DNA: TGTGCCAGCAGCTCCTCCCTCAGGGGGGCCGCCTACGAGCAGTACTTC. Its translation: CASSSSLRGAAYEQYF.

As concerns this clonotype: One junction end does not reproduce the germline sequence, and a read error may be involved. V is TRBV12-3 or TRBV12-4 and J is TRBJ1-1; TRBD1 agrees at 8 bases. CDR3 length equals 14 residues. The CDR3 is CASSLTGQATEASF. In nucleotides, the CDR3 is TGTGCCAGCAGTTTGACGGGACAGGCCACTGAAGCTTCCTTT.

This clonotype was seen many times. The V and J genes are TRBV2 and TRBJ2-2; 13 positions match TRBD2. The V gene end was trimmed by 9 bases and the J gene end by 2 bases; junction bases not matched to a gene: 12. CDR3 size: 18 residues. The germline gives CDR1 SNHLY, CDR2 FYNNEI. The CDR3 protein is CARGLYGLAGANTGELFF. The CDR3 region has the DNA TGTGCCAGAGGGCTCTACGGACTAGCGGGAGCCAACACCGGGGAGCTGTTTTTT.